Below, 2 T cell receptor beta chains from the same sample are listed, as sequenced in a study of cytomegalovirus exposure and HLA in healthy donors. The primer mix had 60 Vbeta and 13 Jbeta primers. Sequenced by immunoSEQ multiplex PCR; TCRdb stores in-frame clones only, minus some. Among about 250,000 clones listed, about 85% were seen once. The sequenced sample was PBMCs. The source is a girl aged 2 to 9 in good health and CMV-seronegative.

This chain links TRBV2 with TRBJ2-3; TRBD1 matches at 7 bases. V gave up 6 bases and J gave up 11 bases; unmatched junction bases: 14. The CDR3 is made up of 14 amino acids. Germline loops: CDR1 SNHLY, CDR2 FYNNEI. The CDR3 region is CASRVTGLDGGQYF. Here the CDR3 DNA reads TGTGCCAGCAGGGTGACAGGGTTGGATGGCGGGCAGTATTTT.

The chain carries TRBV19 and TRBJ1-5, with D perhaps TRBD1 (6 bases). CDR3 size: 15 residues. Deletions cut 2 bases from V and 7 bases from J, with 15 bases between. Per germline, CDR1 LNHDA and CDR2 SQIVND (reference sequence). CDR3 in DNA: TGTGCCAGTAGTATAATAGGGAGCGGGGGCCAGCCCCAGCATTTT. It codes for CASSIIGSGGQPQHF.